What follows are 27 T cell receptor beta chains derived from one specimen sequenced in a study of cytomegalovirus exposure and HLA in healthy donors. This table comes from immunoSEQ multiplex PCR, and its TCRdb copy is limited to in-frame clones, with some not included. Of 200,000 or so clones listed, about 80% are singletons. The specimen was PBMCs. The receptors derive from a man aged 18-30 years in good health and CMV-seropositive.

The CDR3 bases are TGTGCCTGGAGTGTACCCACCGGGACAGCTTACAATCAGCCCCAGCATTTT. This sequence encodes CAWSVPTGTAYNQPQHF. The chain carries TRBV30 and TRBJ1-5, with 7 positions matching TRBD1. The V segment lost 0 bases and the J segment 3 bases; nucleotides outside the gene matches: 11. The germline V gene encodes CDR1 GTSNPN and CDR2 SVGIG (reference sequence). The CDR3 has 17 amino acids.

The rearrangement joins TRBV9 to TRBJ2-3; D not resolved. V shed 5 bases and J shed 2 bases, with 9 bases lying between them. This CDR3 is built from 13 residues. Germline V gene data show CDR1 as SGDLS and CDR2 as YYNGEE. The CDR3 nucleotides are TGTGCCAGCAGGGGCAGAACCACAGATACGCAGTATTTT. Its protein is CASRGRTTDTQYF.

The V gene is TRBV6-4, the J gene TRBJ1-5; 12 bases are a match to TRBD1. V lost 0 bases to trimming and J lost 3 bases; unmatched junction nucleotides: 6. Germline CDR1 is MRHNA and CDR2 is SNTAGT. The length of the CDR3 is 18 residues. The CDR3 loop is CASSDSGGQGAPNQPQHF. The DNA of the CDR3 is TGTGCCAGCAGTGACTCAGGGGGACAGGGGGCCCCCAATCAGCCCCAGCATTTT.

The chain recombines TRBV27 with TRBJ1-4; weak D call: TRBD1 (5 bases). The CDR3 extends over 15 amino acids. Germline CDR1 reads MNHEY; CDR2 reads SMNVEV (reference sequence). V gave up 5 bases and J gave up 4 bases, with 14 bases separating them. CDR3 sequence reads: CASSTRTRDNEKLFF. DNA for the CDR3: TGTGCCAGCAGTACCCGGACAAGAGATAATGAAAAACTGTTTTTT.

This sequence joins TRBV12-2 and TRBJ2-7; the listed D gene, TRBD1, was not tested against the DNA. TRBV12-2 is classified as a pseudogene. The CDR3 has 16 residues. This CDR3 reads CASRRWPGQANYEQYF. CDR3 nucleotides: TGTGCAAGTCGCCGTTGGCCGGGACAGGCGAATTACGAGCAGTACTTC.

This clone was detected a few times. Given the absence of the conserved phenylalanine or tryptophan at the CDR3 end, a read error is likely. Because the CDR3's place on the DNA is in doubt, the DNA is left out and the CDR3 is given as listed by TCRdb. V and J are TRBV27 and TRBJ1-2; TRBD1 is the table's D call, not checked against the DNA. Germline values: CDR1 MNHEY, CDR2 SMNVEV (reference sequence). The CDR3 contains 10 residues when both ends are counted. The CDR3 sequence: CASNRDRVYN.

This sequence joins TRBV27 and TRBJ1-2; 7 bases fit TRBD1. The CDR3 covers 13 residues. Germline V gene data show CDR1 as MNHEY and CDR2 as SMNVEV (reference sequence). The J segment lost 5 bases and the V segment lost 8 bases, leaving 8 bases of the junction unmatched. The CDR3 DNA is TGTGCCAGCGGGCAGGGACAGCTTTATGGCTACACCTTC. It yields the protein CASGQGQLYGYTF.

A word on this clone: Other DNA sequences in this sample translate to the same CDR3. The rearrangement uses TRBV5-1 and TRBJ1-2, with D perhaps matching TRBD1 (5 bases). This CDR3 is 15 amino acids long. Trimming took off 0 bases at V and 1 base at J, with 10 bases between the two ends. Germline V gene data show CDR1 as SGHRS and CDR2 as YFSETQ. The CDR3 DNA is TGCGCCAGCAGCTTGGGAACAGGCCTTAACTATGGCTACACCTTC. Translation: CASSLGTGLNYGYTF.

The genes are TRBV29-1 and TRBJ2-3; TRBD2 matches 11 bases. Germline V CDR1 and CDR2: SQVTM, ANQGSEA. CDR3 length: 14 amino acids. Unmatched junction bases numbered 6, after V lost 4 bases and J lost 6 bases. The CDR3 coding sequence is TGCAGCGTTGTTATAGCGGGAGGGCCGGATACGCAGTATTTT. It yields the protein CSVVIAGGPDTQYF.

The V gene is TRBV28, the J gene TRBJ2-3; possible D gene TRBD2, 6 bases. This CDR3 has 17 residues. V lost 1 base to trimming and J lost 0 bases, with 14 bases between them. The germline gives CDR1 MDHEN, CDR2 SYDVKM. CDR3 in amino acids: CASSLSAFGSSTDTQYF. CDR3 nucleotide sequence: TGTGCCAGCAGTTTATCAGCTTTCGGGAGTAGCACAGATACGCAGTATTTT.

This sequence joins TRBV19 and TRBJ2-7; 9 bases are shared with TRBD2. The CDR3 contains 15 residues. Germline CDR1 LNHDA, CDR2 SQIVND (reference sequence). The junction had 5 bases not matched to a gene; V was cut back by 3 bases and J by 2 bases. The CDR3 nucleotides read TGTGCCAGTAGTATGACTAGCGGACCGACCTACGAGCAGTACTTC. This sequence encodes CASSMTSGPTYEQYF.

The count of this clone is one. The chain employs TRBV28 and TRBJ1-5, with TRBD1 matching 9 bases. From germline, CDR1 is MDHEN and CDR2 SYDVKM. CDR3 length: 18 amino acids. Trimming took 3 bases from V and 2 from J; bases not matched to a gene: 11. The CDR3 DNA follows: TGTGCCAGCAGTTTCCGGGACAGGGCCCTTTCGGGCAATCAGCCCCAGCATTTT. This codes for CASSFRDRALSGNQPQHF.

This chain joins TRBV27 and TRBJ1-4; 7 bases match TRBD1. V gave up 1 base and J gave up 5 bases; unmatched junction bases: 4. Germline CDR1 is MNHEY and CDR2 is SMNVEV (reference sequence). The CDR3 covers 15 residues. The CDR3 coding sequence is TGTGCCAGCAGTTTATACGGGACAGAAAATGAAAAACTGTTTTTT. Translated, it gives CASSLYGTENEKLFF.

The J gene is TRBJ2-2, the V gene TRBV4-3, with a tentative D call TRBD2 (5 bases). This CDR3 is 16 amino acids long. Trimming took 1 base from V and 2 from J, leaving 11 bases between them. CDR1 is LGHNA and CDR2 is YSLEER in the germline V gene. In DNA, the CDR3 is TGCGCCAGCAGCCAAGGGGCGGGCGCTAACACCGGGGAGCTGTTTTTT. This codes for CASSQGAGANTGELFF.

This chain joins TRBV29-1 and TRBJ2-7; 7 nucleotides line up with TRBD2. The V and J ends lost 5 bases and 4 bases, in that order; junction bases with no gene match: 8. CDR3 size: 13 residues. Germline V lookup: CDR1 SQVTM, CDR2 ANQGSEA. CDR3 in DNA: TGCAGCGTTTCAACGCGGGGGTTGTACGAGCAGTACTTC. This gives the protein CSVSTRGLYEQYF.

The rearrangement joins TRBV5-8 to TRBJ2-2; 12 bases line up with TRBD2. V dropped 1 base and J dropped 3; count of bases not matched to a gene: 10. This CDR3 spans 19 amino acids. The germline V gene has CDR1 SGHTS and CDR2 YDEGEE. Here the CDR3 DNA reads TGTGCCAGCAGCTTGACCGACACCGGACTAGCGGGATACACCGGGGAGCTGTTTTTT. It yields the protein CASSLTDTGLAGYTGELFF.

The CDR3 DNA reads TGTGCCAGCAGCGCAGGGGTTAGGGCGGCCTCCTACGAGCAGTACTTC. It is translated as CASSAGVRAASYEQYF. This chain connects TRBV9 to TRBJ2-7; D is perhaps TRBD1 (6 bases). Germline values: CDR1 SGDLS, CDR2 YYNGEE. V lost 3 bases to trimming and J lost 0 bases, with 16 bases between them. The CDR3 contains 16 residues.

This clone has a single count. The CDR3 DNA follows: TGTGCCAGCAGCTCCCGCGATAGCGGGATCCCCACAGATACGCAGTATTTT. It specifies CASSSRDSGIPTDTQYF. V gene TRBV9 combines with J gene TRBJ2-3, with 8 bases aligning to TRBD2. CDR1 and CDR2 (germline): SGDLS, YYNGEE. The CDR3 loop spans 17 amino acids. V lost 4 bases to trimming and J lost 2 bases; unmatched junction nucleotides: 12.

The chain combines TRBV6-1 with TRBJ2-5, with a possible D match to TRBD2 (6 bases). V was clipped by 1 base and J by 4 bases, with 19 bases between them. Germline assignment: CDR1 MNHNS and CDR2 SASEGT. The CDR3 extends over 17 amino acids. CDR3 protein: CASSEGKGLGRRETQYF. As DNA, the CDR3 is TGTGCCAGCAGTGAAGGTAAGGGGCTTGGGAGGAGAGAGACCCAGTACTTC.

The chain joins TRBV7-3 to TRBJ2-7, with 16 nucleotides matching TRBD2. Trimming removed 5 bases from V and 4 bases from J; junction bases left unmatched: 11. The CDR3 contains 18 residues. CDR1 and CDR2 from the germline V gene are SGHTA and FQGTGA. The CDR3 nucleotides are TGTGCCAGCAGCCGACAGGGACTAGCGGGAGGGCTAGGGTACGAGCAGTACTTC. Encoded protein: CASSRQGLAGGLGYEQYF.

The CDR3 DNA is TGTGCCAGCAGCCCCCCAGTAGAGGGAGCGCAAGGCAATGAGCAGTTCTTC. Translated, it gives CASSPPVEGAQGNEQFF. The chain couples TRBV7-9 to TRBJ2-1; tentatively, D is TRBD2 (5 bases). There are 17 residues in the CDR3. Germline-derived CDR1 and CDR2 are SEHNR and FQNEAQ (reference sequence). Trimming removed 5 bases at V and 6 bases at J, with 23 bases between.

A note on this clone: The same CDR3 arises from other DNA sequences in this sample as well. The chain has TRBV7-9 and TRBJ1-5, with D possibly matching TRBD1 (5 bases). Germline V CDR1 and CDR2: SEHNR, FQNEAQ (reference sequence). The CDR3 spans 13 residues. V was shortened by 1 base and J by 6 bases, with 7 bases between the two germline ends. The CDR3 nucleotides are TGTGCCAGCAGCTTAGGGGGGGGTCAGCCCCAGCATTTT. This gives the protein CASSLGGGQPQHF. Combining the CDR3 with reference TRBV7-9 and TRBJ1-5 gives the whole variable domain DTGVSQNPRHKITKRGQNVTFRCDPISEHNRLYWYRQTLGQGPEFLTYFQNEAQLEKSRLLSDRFSAERPKGSFSTLEIQRTEQGDSAMYLCASSLGGGQPQHFGDGTRLSIL.

This chain uses TRBV7-2 with TRBJ2-7; D not resolved. This CDR3 has 13 residues. V lost 1 base and J 3 bases, leaving 7 bases between the germline ends. The V gene's germline CDR1 is SGHTA and CDR2 FQGNSA. In DNA, the CDR3 is TGTGCCAGCAGCTTAGGGGCAGTCTACGAGCAGTACTTC. Translated: CASSLGAVYEQYF.

The chain carries TRBV5-1 and TRBJ2-5; D perhaps matches TRBD2 (5 bases). This CDR3 has 13 amino acids. Trimming took 0 bases from V and 4 from J, leaving 7 bases between them. Germline CDR1 is SGHRS and CDR2 is YFSETQ. CDR3 DNA: TGCGCCAGCAGCTTGGTTCTAGCAGAGACCCAGTACTTC. Encoded protein: CASSLVLAETQYF. The full variable domain, rest sourced from reference TRBV5-1 and TRBJ2-5, is KAGVTQTPRYLIKTRGQQVTLSCSPISGHRSVSWYQQTPGQGLQFLFEYFSETQRNKGNFPGRFSGRQFSNSRSEMNVSTLELGDSALYLCASSLVLAETQYFGPGTRLLVL.

The chain employs TRBV25-1 and TRBJ1-5, with D maybe TRBD1 (6 bases). Germline CDR1 and CDR2: MGHDK and SYGVNS. V was trimmed by 6 bases and J by 5 bases, leaving 11 bases between them. The CDR3 runs to 13 residues. The CDR3 nucleotides are TGTGCCAGCAGGGACAGCGGCGATCAGCCCCAGCATTTT. It codes for CASRDSGDQPQHF.

This clone has a single count. V usage is TRBV5-1 and J usage is TRBJ1-4; TRBD1 agrees at 10 bases. Germline V gene sequence: CDR1 SGHRS, CDR2 YFSETQ. The CDR3 contains 16 residues. Trimming removed 4 bases from V and 8 bases from J; junction bases left unmatched: 11. The CDR3 here is CASSPSTGQGNEKLFF. The DNA for the CDR3 is TGCGCCAGCAGCCCCTCCACGGGACAGGGGAACGAAAAACTGTTTTTT.

The chain has TRBV5-1 and TRBJ2-2, with D tentatively TRBD1 (6 bases). V was cut by 5 bases and J by 6 bases, with 20 bases left in between. The CDR3 is 16 amino acids. CDR1 SGHRS and CDR2 YFSETQ come from the germline V gene. The CDR3 DNA reads TGCGCCAGCAGGTTAACCGGGACAATTACCGCCGGGGAGCTGTTTTTT. It codes for CASRLTGTITAGELFF.